Shown below are 27 T cell receptor beta chains from a single sample sequenced in a study of blood T cell repertoires in COVID-19. Here immunoSEQ multiplex PCR was the method, and the copy in TCRdb shows in-frame clones only, minus some. This sample has more than 100,000 clones, with roughly 83% found just once. The sample was peripheral blood. These receptors all stem from a woman older than 75 with acute or convalescent COVID-19.

This clone was found once. This rearrangement joins TRBV5-1 to TRBJ2-1; 11 nucleotides align to TRBD2. V shed 5 bases and J 8 bases; nucleotides not matched to a gene: 12. This CDR3 is built from 16 residues. CDR1 and CDR2 from the germline V gene are SGHRS and YFSETQ. The CDR3 sequence: CASSATTSGNSDEQFF. CDR3 DNA: TGCGCCAGCAGTGCAACGACTAGCGGGAATTCCGATGAGCAGTTCTTC.

The chain recombines TRBV27 with TRBJ2-1; weak D call: TRBD1 (5 bases). The CDR3 length is 17 residues. CDR1 is MNHEY, CDR2 SMNVEV, per germline (reference sequence). Trimming removed 3 bases from V and 5 bases from J, with 20 bases in between. CDR3 DNA: TGTGCCAGCAGTTTCCGGGTGGCGGCGGTAGGGGACAATGAGCAGTTCTTC. Its translation: CASSFRVAAVGDNEQFF.

The chain joins TRBV6-5 to TRBJ1-4, with D possibly matching TRBD1 (5 bases). The germline V gene encodes CDR1 MNHEY and CDR2 SVGAGI. V was trimmed by 2 bases and J by 3 bases, leaving 10 bases between them. The length of the CDR3 is 15 residues. The CDR3 region has the DNA TGTGCCAGCAGTTACGGGCTGGGGCCTAATGAAAAACTGTTTTTT. This codes for CASSYGLGPNEKLFF.

The chain links TRBV18 to TRBJ2-7, with 8 bases that match TRBD1. J gave up 4 bases and V 5 bases, and 10 bases lay outside the gene matches. Germline CDR1 is KGHSH and CDR2 is LQKENI. The CDR3 loop spans 15 amino acids. The CDR3 reads CASSSRWTGSYEQYF. The CDR3 nucleotides are TGTGCCAGCTCATCAAGGTGGACAGGGAGTTACGAGCAGTACTTC. Supplemented by reference TRBV18 and TRBJ2-7, the full variable domain reads NAGVMQNPRHLVRRRGQEARLRCSPMKGHSHVYWYRQLPEEGLKFMVYLQKENIIDESGMPKERFSAEFPKEGPSILRIQQVVRGDSAAYFCASSSRWTGSYEQYFGPGTRLTVT.

The chain joins TRBV6-5 to TRBJ2-2, with D perhaps matching TRBD1 (5 bases). From germline, CDR1 is MNHEY and CDR2 SVGAGI. CDR3 length: 15 residues. V lost 5 bases and J 6 bases, leaving 16 bases between the germline ends. CDR3 region: CASSPYQGTAGELFF. In DNA form, the CDR3 reads TGTGCCAGCAGTCCGTATCAGGGTACGGCCGGGGAGCTGTTTTTT.

The chain carries TRBV28 and TRBJ2-1, with TRBD1 matching over 9 bases. The CDR3 length is 15 residues. J gave up 4 bases and V 8 bases, and 9 bases lay outside the gene matches. The germline gives CDR1 MDHEN, CDR2 SYDVKM. CDR3 DNA: TGTGCCAGCTCTACCACCGGGACAGGGTACAATGAGCAGTTCTTC. This gives the protein CASSTTGTGYNEQFF. The entire variable domain, with the rest obtained from reference TRBV28 and TRBJ2-1, is as follows: DVKVTQSSRYLVKRTGEKVFLECVQDMDHENMFWYRQDPGLGLRLIYFSYDVKMKEKGDIPEGYSVSREKKERFSLILESASTNQTSMYLCASSTTGTGYNEQFFGPGTRLTVL.

The chain has TRBV5-4 and TRBJ1-2; 10 bases map to TRBD1. The CDR3 has 16 amino acids. The V gene end was trimmed by 3 bases and the J gene end by 7 bases; junction bases not matched to a gene: 12. CDR1 and CDR2 (germline): SGHNT, YYREEE (reference sequence). The CDR3 loop is CASSSPGQGSSSGYTF. In DNA, the CDR3 is TGTGCCAGCAGCTCCCCGGGACAGGGGAGTTCTTCTGGCTACACCTTC. Full variable domain (remainder filled in from reference TRBV5-4 and TRBJ1-2): ETGVTQSPTHLIKTRGQQVTLRCSSQSGHNTVSWYQQALGQGPQFIFQYYREEENGRGNFPPRFSGLQFPNYSSELNVNALELDDSALYLCASSSPGQGSSSGYTFGSGTRLTVV.

CDR3 sequence reads: CASSESGQATEAFF. The CDR3 DNA is TGCGCCAGCAGTGAGTCCGGACAGGCTACTGAAGCTTTCTTT. V and J are TRBV10-1 and TRBJ1-1, with TRBD1 matching 7 bases. This CDR3 contains 14 residues. Unmatched junction bases numbered 3, after V lost 0 bases and J lost 5 bases. CDR1 is WNHNN and CDR2 is SYGVQD in the germline V gene (reference sequence).

This chain links TRBV6-1 with TRBJ1-5; D is ambiguous. Germline V CDR1 and CDR2: MNHNS, SASEGT. The CDR3 runs to 14 residues. V was pared by 2 bases and J by 0 bases, with 5 bases between. The DNA for the CDR3 is TGTGCCAGCAGTGAATCCATTAGCAATCAGCCCCAGCATTTT. Translated: CASSESISNQPQHF.

This clone was recorded only once. The CDR3 is CSVASGVNQPQHF. The CDR3 DNA sequence: TGCAGCGTTGCGTCCGGGGTTAATCAGCCCCAGCATTTT. The V and J genes are TRBV29-1 and TRBJ1-5, with unresolved D. The germline V gene encodes CDR1 SQVTM and CDR2 ANQGSEA. The CDR3 consists of 13 residues. Trimming shortened V by 4 bases and J by 4 bases, and 11 bases separated the two germline ends.

This chain joins TRBV18 and TRBJ1-2; 8 bases are shared with TRBD1. V lost 5 bases and J lost 2; bases outside the gene matches: 13. Germline CDR1 is KGHSH and CDR2 is LQKENI. The CDR3 loop spans 17 amino acids. DNA of the CDR3: TGTGCCAGCTCATCGACGGACAGGGTTGGGCCAAACTATGGCTACACCTTC. Translating it yields CASSSTDRVGPNYGYTF. Filled out from reference TRBV18 and TRBJ1-2, the complete variable domain reads NAGVMQNPRHLVRRRGQEARLRCSPMKGHSHVYWYRQLPEEGLKFMVYLQKENIIDESGMPKERFSAEFPKEGPSILRIQQVVRGDSAAYFCASSSTDRVGPNYGYTFGSGTRLTVV.

The rearrangement joins TRBV18 to TRBJ1-1; D ambiguous. This CDR3 is built from 11 residues. Per germline, CDR1 KGHSH and CDR2 LQKENI. Trimming cost V 4 bases and J 7 bases, with 7 bases left between them. CDR3 residues: CASSRGGEAFF. CDR3 nucleotides: TGTGCCAGCTCACGAGGCGGTGAAGCTTTCTTT.

The J gene is TRBJ1-1, the V gene TRBV29-1; D gene uncertain. Trimming shortened V by 0 bases and J by 0 bases, and 5 bases separated the two germline ends. The CDR3 loop spans 13 amino acids. Germline V gene sequence: CDR1 SQVTM, CDR2 ANQGSEA. In DNA, the CDR3 is TGCAGCGTTGAAGAGTTCATGAACACTGAAGCTTTCTTT. As protein: CSVEEFMNTEAFF. Looking up the rest from reference TRBV29-1 and TRBJ1-1 gives the full variable domain: SAVISQKPSRDICQRGTSLTIQCQVDSQVTMMFWYRQQPGQSLTLIATANQGSEATYESGFVIDKFPISRPNLTFSTLTVSNMSPEDSSIYLCSVEEFMNTEAFFGQGTRLTVV.

The chain carries TRBV19 and TRBJ2-2; D may be TRBD2 (6 bases). The CDR3 is 15 residues long. Trimming removed 5 bases at V and 0 bases at J, with 10 bases between. CDR1 is LNHDA, CDR2 SQIVND, per germline (reference sequence). In DNA form, the CDR3 reads TGTGCCAGTAGTCCCGGGACTCCGAACACCGGGGAGCTGTTTTTT. It codes for CASSPGTPNTGELFF.

The V and J genes are TRBV6-1 and TRBJ2-5; a weak D match, TRBD1 (6 bases). The CDR3 is 14 amino acids. The germline gives CDR1 MNHNS, CDR2 SASEGT. The germline V and J ends were trimmed by 0 bases and 7 bases, with 12 bases remaining between them. The CDR3 sequence: CASSEAGAAGTQYF. In DNA, the CDR3 is TGTGCCAGCAGTGAAGCGGGGGCAGCAGGGACCCAGTACTTC.

This clone was observed a few times. For the CDR3, the DNA is TGTGCCTGGGGGCCGGGGTCCACAGATACGCAGTATTTT. It codes for CAWGPGSTDTQYF. The chain combines TRBV30 with TRBJ2-3; possibly TRBD2 for D (5 bases). Trimming left V 5 bases short and J 2 bases short, with 11 bases between. The CDR3 consists of 13 residues. Germline V lookup: CDR1 GTSNPN, CDR2 SVGIG (reference sequence).

This clone showed up just once. The chain combines TRBV25-1 with TRBJ1-6; D gene ambiguous. There are 14 residues in the CDR3. Deletions cut 6 bases from V and 6 bases from J, with 12 bases between. Germline V gene lookup returns CDR1 MGHDK and CDR2 SYGVNS. CDR3 DNA: TGTGCCAGCAGCAATGACATACTTAATTCACCCCTCCACTTT. Protein product: CASSNDILNSPLHF.

The rearrangement links TRBV6-5 to TRBJ2-3; D might be TRBD2 (6 bases). The CDR3 is 16 residues long. Trimming removed 0 bases at V and 4 bases at J, with 14 bases between. CDR1 is MNHEY and CDR2 is SVGAGI in the germline V gene. The CDR3 DNA reads TGTGCCAGCAGTTACTCCGCGGGGAGATTTCCAGATACGCAGTATTTT. Its translation: CASSYSAGRFPDTQYF.

Comments on this clone: A junction end diverges from the germline sequence, so it may reflect a read error. This chain links TRBV28 with TRBJ1-2, with TRBD1 as a possible D gene (6 bases). Germline V gene sequence: CDR1 MDHEN, CDR2 SYDVKM. CDR3 size: 14 residues. This CDR3 reads CATRGGTSASSSDF. Here the CDR3 DNA reads TGTGCCACCAGAGGTGGGACATCGGCGAGTTCGAGCGACTTC.

The chain carries TRBV29-1 and TRBJ2-1, with a weak D call TRBD2 (6 bases). The CDR3 has 11 residues. With 6 bases removed from V and 9 bases from J, the gap between germline ends came to 12 bases. CDR1 and CDR2 (germline): SQVTM, ANQGSEA. The CDR3 DNA follows: TGCAGCGTGGGGGACTCGACTGAGCAGTTCTTC. Its protein product is CSVGDSTEQFF.

The chain links TRBV9 to TRBJ1-3; weak D call: TRBD1 (6 bases). Per germline, CDR1 SGDLS and CDR2 YYNGEE. The CDR3 length is 14 residues. With 5 bases removed from V and 7 bases from J, the gap between germline ends came to 16 bases. CDR3 protein: CASSLQGVWNTIYF. CDR3 nucleotide sequence: TGTGCCAGCAGTTTACAGGGAGTTTGGAACACCATATATTTT. Using reference TRBV9 and TRBJ1-3 for the parts outside the CDR3, the full variable domain is DSGVTQTPKHLITATGQRVTLRCSPRSGDLSVYWYQQSLDQGLQFLIQYYNGEERAKGNILERFSAQQFPDLHSELNLSSLELGDSALYFCASSLQGVWNTIYFGEGSWLTVV.

This clone was counted once. The chain has TRBV19 and TRBJ2-2; TRBD1 matches 11 bases. Germline values: CDR1 LNHDA, CDR2 SQIVND (reference sequence). The CDR3 loop spans 15 amino acids. V dropped 6 bases and J dropped 5; count of bases not matched to a gene: 5. This CDR3 reads CASSRTGGSTGELFF. CDR3 nucleotide sequence: TGTGCCAGTAGCCGGACAGGGGGCTCGACCGGGGAGCTGTTTTTT.

The V gene is TRBV7-2, the J gene TRBJ2-7; no clear D gene. Per germline, CDR1 SGHTA and CDR2 FQGNSA. This CDR3 is built from 13 residues. V lost 1 base and J lost 5, with 9 bases in between. The CDR3 here is CASSLVHGDEQYF. The CDR3, as DNA: TGTGCCAGCAGCTTAGTCCACGGAGACGAGCAGTACTTC.

The chain is built from TRBV7-2 and TRBJ2-1, with 8 bases identical to TRBD2. CDR1 and CDR2 from the germline V gene are SGHTA and FQGNSA. Losses at the gene ends were 5 bases for V and 0 bases for J; bases not matched to a gene: 6. The CDR3 covers 16 residues. The CDR3 loop reads CASSPAGTSSYNEQFF. The DNA for the CDR3 is TGTGCCAGCAGCCCGGCCGGGACTAGCTCCTACAATGAGCAGTTCTTC.

V gene TRBV19 combines with J gene TRBJ1-1, with TRBD1 matching over 10 bases. CDR1 is LNHDA and CDR2 is SQIVND in the germline V gene (reference sequence). With V trimmed by 3 bases and J by 3 bases, 1 base remained unmatched. This CDR3 region has 14 residues. The CDR3 reads CASSIGQGDTEAFF. CDR3 in DNA: TGTGCCAGTAGTATCGGACAGGGGGACACTGAAGCTTTCTTT.

The chain links TRBV3-1 (or the pseudogene TRBV3-2) to TRBJ1-2; D is possibly TRBD1 (6 bases). The germline gives CDR1 LGHDT, CDR2 YNNKEL (reference sequence). This CDR3 contains 14 residues. V was cut by 4 bases and J by 2 bases, with 11 bases left in between. The chain's CDR3 is CASSRTDLNYGYTF. The CDR3 DNA is TGTGCCAGCAGCCGGACAGATCTGAACTATGGCTACACCTTC.

V and J are TRBV5-6 and TRBJ2-5, with 9 bases that match TRBD2. The CDR3 is 15 amino acids. Germline CDR1 SGHDT, CDR2 YYEEEE. V gave up 4 bases and J gave up 3 bases; unmatched junction bases: 7. The CDR3 DNA reads TGTGCCAGCAGCCCCGGGACTAGCAGCGAAGAGACCCAGTACTTC. It specifies CASSPGTSSEETQYF.